This TCR beta chain was found in a study of blood T cell repertoires in COVID-19. Across the study: Researchers got acute and convalescent COVID-19 samples from the United States, Italy and Spain.

Grouping used clinical history reported by participants in a survey and questionnaire. The CDR3 runs 15 residues. Germline V CDR1 and CDR2: MDHEN, SYDVKM. With 4 bases removed from V and 1 base from J, the gap between germline ends came to 11 bases. As for this clone: Other nucleotide sequences from this sample produce the same CDR3.

As originally analysed: Amplification with reference gene primers provided the estimates of nucleated cell counts. Assay: immunoSEQ multiplex PCR; the TCRdb copy retains only in-frame clones and omits some. V, J and clone size were drawn from that table, and D and trimming were deduced from the DNA. The sample shows about 300,000 clones, approximately 92% of them seen only once. Sequenced material: PBMCs or T cells enriched from blood (not recorded which). V usage is TRBV28 and J usage is TRBJ1-3, with D perhaps TRBD1 (5 bases). This clonotype was obtained from a woman under 40 who had recovered from COVID-19. The CDR3 loop reads CASSSPGGSGNTIYF. In DNA form, the CDR3 reads TGTGCCAGCAGTTCGCCGGGGGGTTCTGGAAACACCATATATTTT.